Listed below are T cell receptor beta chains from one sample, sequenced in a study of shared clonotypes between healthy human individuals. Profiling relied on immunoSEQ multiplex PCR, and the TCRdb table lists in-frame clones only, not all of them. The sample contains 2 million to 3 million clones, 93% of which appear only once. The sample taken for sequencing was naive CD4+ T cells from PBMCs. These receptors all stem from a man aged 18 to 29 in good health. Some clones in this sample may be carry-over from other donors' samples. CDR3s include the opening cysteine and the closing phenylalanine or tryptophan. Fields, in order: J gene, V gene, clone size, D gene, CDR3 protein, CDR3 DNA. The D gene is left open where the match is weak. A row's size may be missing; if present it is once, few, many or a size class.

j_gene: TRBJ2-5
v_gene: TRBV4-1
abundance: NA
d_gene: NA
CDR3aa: CASSQLAGLETQYF
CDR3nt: TGCGCCAGCAGCCAACTCGCGGGTTTAGAGACCCAGTACTTC

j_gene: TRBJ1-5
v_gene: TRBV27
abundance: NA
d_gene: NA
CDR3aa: CASRTGPGPQHF
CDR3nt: TGTGCCAGCAGAACTGGGCCGGGGCCCCAGCATTTT

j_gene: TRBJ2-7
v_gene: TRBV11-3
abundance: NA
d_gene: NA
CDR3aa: CASSLGPGPKYF
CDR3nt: TGTGCCAGCAGCCTCGGCCCGGGACCCAAGTACTTC

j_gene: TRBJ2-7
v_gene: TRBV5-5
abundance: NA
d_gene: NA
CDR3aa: CASSLLGDEQYF
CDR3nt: TGTGCCAGCAGCTTGTTAGGTGACGAGCAGTACTTC

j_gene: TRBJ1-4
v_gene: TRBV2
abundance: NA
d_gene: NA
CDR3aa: CASTQGLTNEKLFF
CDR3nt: TGTGCCAGCACGCAGGGATTGACTAATGAAAAACTGTTTTTT

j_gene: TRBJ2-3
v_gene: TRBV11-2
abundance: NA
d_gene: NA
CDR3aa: CASSLSVGSTDTQYF
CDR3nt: TGTGCCAGCAGCTTATCGGTCGGGAGCACAGATACGCAGTATTTT

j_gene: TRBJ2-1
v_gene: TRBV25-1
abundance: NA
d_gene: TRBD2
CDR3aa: CASSEPSGRVYNEQFF
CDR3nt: TGTGCCAGCAGTGAACCCAGCGGGAGGGTATACAATGAGCAGTTCTTC

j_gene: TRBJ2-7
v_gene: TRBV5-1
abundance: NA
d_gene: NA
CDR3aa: CASSLVGADYEQYF
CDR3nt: TGCGCCAGCAGCTTGGTGGGGGCTGATTACGAGCAGTACTTC

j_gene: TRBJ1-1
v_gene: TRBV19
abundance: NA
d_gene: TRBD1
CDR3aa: CASRGQGDTEAFF
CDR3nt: TGTGCCAGTAGAGGACAGGGAGACACTGAAGCTTTCTTT

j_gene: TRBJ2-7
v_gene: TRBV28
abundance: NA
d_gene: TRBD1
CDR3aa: CASSPGDRSYEQYF
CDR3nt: TGTGCCAGCAGCCCCGGGGACAGGTCCTACGAGCAGTACTTC

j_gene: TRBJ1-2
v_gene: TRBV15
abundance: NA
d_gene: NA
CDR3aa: CATSAKNGLLSGYTF
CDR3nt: TGTGCCACCAGCGCAAAAAACGGATTGCTGTCTGGCTACACCTTC

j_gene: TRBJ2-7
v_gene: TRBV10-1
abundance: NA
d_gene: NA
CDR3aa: CASSEMGLEQYF
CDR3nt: TGCGCCAGCAGTGAGATGGGGTTAGAGCAGTACTTC

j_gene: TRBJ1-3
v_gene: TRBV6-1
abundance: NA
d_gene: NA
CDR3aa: CASSSQGGAENTIYF
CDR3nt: TGTGCCAGCAGTTCGCAAGGGGGGGCCGAAAACACCATATATTTT

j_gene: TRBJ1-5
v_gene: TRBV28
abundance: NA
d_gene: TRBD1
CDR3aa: CASSLYRGGQPQHF
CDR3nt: TGTGCCAGCAGTTTGTACAGGGGGGGTCAGCCCCAGCATTTT

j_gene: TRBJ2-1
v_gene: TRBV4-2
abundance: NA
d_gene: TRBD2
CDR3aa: CASSQETSGGNEQFF
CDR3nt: TGTGCCAGCAGCCAAGAAACTAGCGGGGGGAATGAGCAGTTCTTC

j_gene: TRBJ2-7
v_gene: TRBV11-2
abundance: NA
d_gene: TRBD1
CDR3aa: CASSLGTGAYEQYF
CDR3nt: TGTGCCAGCAGCCTCGGGACAGGGGCCTACGAGCAGTACTTC

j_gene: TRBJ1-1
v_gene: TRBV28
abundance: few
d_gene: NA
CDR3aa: CASSSPGRAEAFF
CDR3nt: TGTGCCAGCAGTTCCCCCGGCCGGGCAGAAGCTTTCTTT

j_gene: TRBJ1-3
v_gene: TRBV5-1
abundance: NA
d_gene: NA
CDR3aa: CASSISSGNTIYF
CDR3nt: TGCGCCAGCAGCATAAGCTCTGGAAACACCATATATTTT

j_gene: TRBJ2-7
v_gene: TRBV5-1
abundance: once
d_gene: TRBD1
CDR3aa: CASSLRQGVGYEQYF
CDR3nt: TGCGCCAGCAGCTTGCGACAGGGAGTGGGCTACGAGCAGTACTTC

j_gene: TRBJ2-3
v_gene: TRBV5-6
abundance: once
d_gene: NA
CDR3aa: CASNGSPDTQYF
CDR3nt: TGTGCCAGCAATGGGAGCCCAGATACGCAGTATTTT

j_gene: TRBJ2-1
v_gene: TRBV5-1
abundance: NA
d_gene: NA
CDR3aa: CASSLEGGSYNEQFF
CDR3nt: TGCGCCAGCAGCTTGGAGGGGGGTTCCTACAATGAGCAGTTCTTC

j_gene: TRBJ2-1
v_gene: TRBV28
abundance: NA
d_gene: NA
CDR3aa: CASSRQAPSYNEQFF
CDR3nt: TGTGCCAGCAGTAGACAGGCCCCTTCCTACAATGAGCAGTTCTTC

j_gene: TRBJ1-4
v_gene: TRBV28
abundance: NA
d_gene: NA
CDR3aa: CASSNAGTLRGELFF
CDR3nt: TGTGCCAGCAGTAACGCCGGGACTCTTAGAGGGGAACTGTTTTTT

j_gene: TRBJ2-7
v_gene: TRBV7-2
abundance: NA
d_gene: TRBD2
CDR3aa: CASSLGLLAVTYEQYF
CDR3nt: TGTGCCAGCAGCTTAGGCTTACTAGCGGTGACCTACGAGCAGTACTTC

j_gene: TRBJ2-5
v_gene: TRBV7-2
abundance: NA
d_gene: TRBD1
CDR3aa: CASSLDRAQETQYF
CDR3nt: TGTGCCAGCAGCCTTGACAGGGCCCAAGAGACCCAGTACTTC

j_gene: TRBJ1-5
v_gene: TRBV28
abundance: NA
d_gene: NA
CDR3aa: CASSFLAGMSNQPQHF
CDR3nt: TGTGCCAGCAGTTTTCTGGCAGGGATGAGCAATCAGCCCCAGCATTTT

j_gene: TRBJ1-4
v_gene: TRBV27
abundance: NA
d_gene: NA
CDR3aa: CASSPRDAVEKLFF
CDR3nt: TGTGCCAGCAGTCCCAGGGATGCGGTTGAAAAACTGTTTTTT

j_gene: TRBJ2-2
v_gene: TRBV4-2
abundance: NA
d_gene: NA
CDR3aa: CASSHLRQGNTGELFF
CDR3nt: TGTGCCAGCAGCCACTTGCGGCAGGGTAACACCGGGGAGCTGTTTTTT

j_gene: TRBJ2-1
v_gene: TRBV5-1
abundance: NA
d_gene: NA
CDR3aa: CASSLAAVGDEQFF
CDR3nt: TGCGCCAGCAGCTTGGCCGCAGTTGGGGATGAGCAGTTCTTC

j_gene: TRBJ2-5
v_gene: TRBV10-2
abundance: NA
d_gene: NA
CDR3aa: CASSGSSETQYF
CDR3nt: TGCGCCAGCAGTGGGAGTTCGGAGACCCAGTACTTC

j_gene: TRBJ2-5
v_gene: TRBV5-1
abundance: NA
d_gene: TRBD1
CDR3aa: CASSTGTGEVQETQYF
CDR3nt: TGCGCCAGCAGCACCGGGACAGGGGAGGTCCAAGAGACCCAGTACTTC

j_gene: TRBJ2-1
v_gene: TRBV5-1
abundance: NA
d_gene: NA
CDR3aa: CASSLGALDEQFF
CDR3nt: TGCGCCAGCAGCTTGGGGGCCCTTGATGAGCAGTTCTTC

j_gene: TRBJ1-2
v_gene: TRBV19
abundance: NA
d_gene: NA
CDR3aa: CASKRTAGNYGYTF
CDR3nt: TGTGCCAGTAAACGGACAGCCGGTAACTATGGCTACACCTTC

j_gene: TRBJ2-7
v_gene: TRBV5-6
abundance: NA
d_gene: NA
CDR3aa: CASKYSGLSSYEQYF
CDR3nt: TGTGCCAGCAAGTACTCAGGGTTGAGCTCCTACGAGCAGTACTTC

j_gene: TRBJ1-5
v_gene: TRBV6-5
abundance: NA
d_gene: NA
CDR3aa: CASSSAEQPQHF
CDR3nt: TGTGCCAGCAGTTCGGCGGAGCAGCCCCAGCATTTT

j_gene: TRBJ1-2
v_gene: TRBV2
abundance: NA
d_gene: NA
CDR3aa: CASSDSGSSGYTF
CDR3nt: TGTGCCAGCAGTGATTCGGGATCGAGCGGCTACACCTTC

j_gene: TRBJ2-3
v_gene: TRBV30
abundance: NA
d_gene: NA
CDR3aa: CAWTSTDTQYF
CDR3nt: TGTGCCTGGACATCCACAGATACGCAGTATTTT

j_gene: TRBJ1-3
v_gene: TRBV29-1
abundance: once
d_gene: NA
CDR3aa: CSVGSSSGNTIYF
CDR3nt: TGCAGCGTTGGTTCGAGCTCTGGAAACACCATATATTTT

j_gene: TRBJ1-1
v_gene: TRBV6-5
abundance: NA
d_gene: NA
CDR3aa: CASFASSHTEAFF
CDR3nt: TGTGCCAGCTTCGCTAGTTCCCACACTGAAGCTTTCTTT

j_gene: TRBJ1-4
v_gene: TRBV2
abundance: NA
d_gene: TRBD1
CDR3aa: CASRRGQQPSNEKLFF
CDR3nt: TGTGCCAGCAGGAGGGGACAGCAGCCTTCTAATGAAAAACTGTTTTTT

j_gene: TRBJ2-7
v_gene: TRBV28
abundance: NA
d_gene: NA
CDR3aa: CASSQRDFSYEQYF
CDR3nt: TGTGCCAGCAGCCAGCGAGACTTCTCCTACGAGCAGTACTTC

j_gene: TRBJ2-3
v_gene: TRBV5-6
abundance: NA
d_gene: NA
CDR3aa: CASSSDLGGTDTQYF
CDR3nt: TGTGCCAGCAGCTCGGACTTAGGAGGCACAGATACGCAGTATTTT

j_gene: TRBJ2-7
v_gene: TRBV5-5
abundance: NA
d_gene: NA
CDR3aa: CASSRETFNRGGGEQYF
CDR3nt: TGTGCCAGCAGCCGGGAGACGTTTAACAGGGGCGGGGGCGAGCAGTACTTC

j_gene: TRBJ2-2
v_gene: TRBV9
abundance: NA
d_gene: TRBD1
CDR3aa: CASSVAVGGQGDTGELFF
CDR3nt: TGTGCCAGCAGCGTGGCGGTTGGAGGACAGGGCGACACCGGGGAGCTGTTTTTT

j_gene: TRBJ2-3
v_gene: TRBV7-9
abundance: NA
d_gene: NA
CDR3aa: CASSLGEWEADTQYF
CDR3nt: TGTGCCAGCAGCTTAGGGGAATGGGAGGCAGATACGCAGTATTTT

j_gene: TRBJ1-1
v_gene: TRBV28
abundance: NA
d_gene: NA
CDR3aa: CASSIIRGGAAEAFF
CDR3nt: TGTGCCAGCAGTATTATACGGGGGGGGGCGGCGGAAGCTTTCTTT

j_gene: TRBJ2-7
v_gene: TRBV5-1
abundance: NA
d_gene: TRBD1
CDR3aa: CASSLALAGTASYEQYF
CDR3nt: TGCGCCAGCAGCTTGGCCCTCGCCGGGACAGCCTCCTACGAGCAGTACTTC

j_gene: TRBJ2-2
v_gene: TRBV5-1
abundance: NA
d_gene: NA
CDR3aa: CASSLRVRRPGELFF
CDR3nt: TGCGCCAGCAGCTTGAGGGTGCGCCGGCCCGGGGAGCTGTTTTTT